These 26 T cell receptor beta chains share one sample of origin, sequenced in a study of cytotoxic CD8 clonotypes in ibrutinib-treated CLL. The protocol was immunoSEQ multiplex PCR, while the TCRdb copy is restricted to in-frame clones and leaves out a portion. The data show 35,000 to 40,000 clones, just over 70% seen once. Sequences were derived from PBMCs, sampled at disease progression, from a patient treated with ibrutinib. The receptor source for this set is a human donor with chronic lymphocytic leukemia.

The chain couples TRBV19 to TRBJ1-5; D remains ambiguous. Germline V CDR1 and CDR2: LNHDA, SQIVND (reference sequence). V was pared by 3 bases and J by 1 base, with 7 bases between. The CDR3 runs 14 residues. DNA of the CDR3: TGTGCCAGTAGTATTTCGGGAAGCAATCAGCCCCAGCATTTT. Protein sequence: CASSISGSNQPQHF.

The CDR3 sequence: CASSIQGVHTEAFF. CDR3 DNA sequence: TGTGCCAGCAGCATACAGGGGGTACACACTGAAGCTTTCTTT. This chain joins TRBV6-5 and TRBJ1-1; 8 nucleotides align to TRBD1. From germline, CDR1 is MNHEY and CDR2 SVGAGI. This CDR3 region has 14 residues. V dropped 6 bases and J dropped 3; count of bases not matched to a gene: 6.

This clone showed up just a few times. The V and J genes are TRBV7-9 and TRBJ1-2, with TRBD1 matching over 8 bases. CDR1 is SEHNR and CDR2 is FQNEAQ in the germline V gene (reference sequence). This CDR3 comprises 15 residues. Trimming removed 1 base from V and 7 bases from J; junction bases left unmatched: 8. CDR3: CASSLGTSGGFGYTF. Here the CDR3 DNA reads TGTGCCAGCAGCTTAGGGACGTCAGGGGGCTTTGGCTACACCTTC.

V and J are TRBV5-1 and TRBJ2-7; no clear D. Trimming removed 7 bases from V and 0 bases from J, with 14 bases in between. Germline assignment: CDR1 SGHRS and CDR2 YFSETQ. The CDR3 contains 14 residues. The CDR3 bases are TGCGCCAGCCTCTTAACCCCGGGCTCCTACGAGCAGTACTTC. This codes for CASLLTPGSYEQYF.

The chain couples TRBV5-1 to TRBJ2-1; tentatively, D is TRBD1 (5 bases). Germline V gene lookup returns CDR1 SGHRS and CDR2 YFSETQ. The V end was cut by 1 base, the J end by 15 bases, with 11 bases between. This CDR3 comprises 11 residues. The CDR3 DNA reads as TGCGCCAGCAGCTTGCAGGGTGTTCCGTTCTTC. It yields the protein CASSLQGVPFF.

V usage is TRBV7-6 and J usage is TRBJ2-3, with D hard to call. Germline CDR1 reads SGHVS; CDR2 reads FNYEAQ. Trimming cost V 5 bases and J 6 bases, with 12 bases left between them. The CDR3 length is 13 residues. The CDR3 region has the DNA TGTGCCAGCAGCCTCGACCCGGCCGATACGCAGTATTTT. Residues: CASSLDPADTQYF.

The rearrangement joins TRBV28 to TRBJ2-1, with 7 bases fitting TRBD2. From germline, CDR1 is MDHEN and CDR2 SYDVKM. The CDR3 runs to 14 residues. The V gene end was trimmed by 6 bases and the J gene end by 5 bases; junction bases not matched to a gene: 7. The CDR3 nucleotides are TGTGCCAGCAGGGACGCGGGAGTCAACAATGAGCAGTTCTTC. Translation: CASRDAGVNNEQFF.

The chain employs TRBV15 and TRBJ2-2, with 7 bases aligning to TRBD1. The CDR3 totals 15 residues. CDR1 is LNHNV, CDR2 YYDKDF, per germline (reference sequence). V shed 9 bases, J shed 1 base, and the junction held 8 bases outside the gene matches. Written as DNA, the CDR3 is TGTGCCACTCGAGGGGGACAGAGGAACACCGGGGAGCTGTTTTTT. Its protein product is CATRGGQRNTGELFF.

The chain has TRBV7-2 and TRBJ2-7; D call uncertain. Germline loops: CDR1 SGHTA, CDR2 FQGNSA. Trimming stripped 5 bases from V and 4 bases from J, with 12 bases between. CDR3 length equals 13 residues. This CDR3 reads CASSPNLWYEQYF. In DNA, the CDR3 is TGTGCCAGCAGCCCCAATCTTTGGTACGAGCAGTACTTC.

The chain carries TRBV6-1 and TRBJ2-1; no reliable D call. V lost 7 bases, J lost 2 bases, and 9 bases lay in between. Germline CDR1 and CDR2: MNHNS and SASEGT. The CDR3 is 13 residues long. The CDR3 spells CASTLATYNEQFF. In DNA, the CDR3 is TGTGCCAGCACGCTCGCTACCTACAATGAGCAGTTCTTC.

The chain is built from TRBV27 and TRBJ2-7, with D possibly TRBD2 on 5 matching bases. The germline V gene encodes CDR1 MNHEY and CDR2 SMNVEV (reference sequence). CDR3 length: 13 amino acids. The ends were cut back, 7 bases at V and 5 bases at J, with 15 bases in the middle. The chain's CDR3 is CASMRAHSDEQYF. Written as DNA, the CDR3 is TGTGCCAGCATGAGGGCGCACTCGGACGAGCAGTACTTC.

The chain combines TRBV7-2 with TRBJ1-2, with D tentatively TRBD1 (5 bases). Trimming left V 4 bases short and J 6 bases short, with 21 bases between. Germline lookup yields CDR1 SGHTA and CDR2 FQGNSA. The CDR3 spans 16 residues. The CDR3 region is CASSSPGGEGSHGYTF. The CDR3, as DNA: TGTGCCAGCAGCTCCCCCGGGGGGGAGGGCAGTCATGGCTACACCTTC.

This clone was observed a single time. This chain joins TRBV7-2 and TRBJ2-2; possible D gene TRBD1, 6 bases. In germline, CDR1 is SGHTA, CDR2 FQGNSA. The CDR3 spans 15 residues. V shed 3 bases and J shed 0 bases, with 8 bases lying between them. In nucleotides, the CDR3 is TGTGCCAGCAGCTTTGAGGGGGCGAACACCGGGGAGCTGTTTTTT. Residues: CASSFEGANTGELFF.

The rearrangement joins TRBV7-9 to TRBJ2-1; 9 nucleotides line up with TRBD2. This CDR3 has 15 residues. V shed 6 bases and J 0 bases; nucleotides not matched to a gene: 3. The germline V gene encodes CDR1 SEHNR and CDR2 FQNEAQ (reference sequence). CDR3 nucleotides: TGTGCCAGCAGAGATAGCGGGAGCTCCTACAATGAGCAGTTCTTC. Encoded protein: CASRDSGSSYNEQFF. Filled out from reference TRBV7-9 and TRBJ2-1, the complete variable domain reads DTGVSQNPRHKITKRGQNVTFRCDPISEHNRLYWYRQTLGQGPEFLTYFQNEAQLEKSRLLSDRFSAERPKGSFSTLEIQRTEQGDSAMYLCASRDSGSSYNEQFFGPGTRLTVL.

J is TRBJ2-1 and V is TRBV7-6; 10 nucleotides align to TRBD2. Germline V gives CDR1 SGHVS, CDR2 FNYEAQ. This CDR3 region has 16 residues. After removal of 2 bases from V and 9 bases from J, the junction contained 10 bases not matched to a gene. The CDR3 sequence: CASSLLSGRANIEQFF. As DNA, the CDR3 is TGTGCCAGCAGCTTACTCAGCGGGAGGGCCAACATTGAGCAGTTCTTC.

This clone is a singleton in its sample. This sequence joins TRBV4-1 and TRBJ1-1, with a possible D match to TRBD1 (5 bases). The V and J ends lost 4 bases and 0 bases respectively, with 9 bases between them. The CDR3 covers 14 residues. Germline lookup yields CDR1 MGHRA and CDR2 YSYEKL. Written as DNA, the CDR3 is TGCGCCAGCAGCCGCAGGGCTTTGAACACTGAAGCTTTCTTT. As protein: CASSRRALNTEAFF.

This clone was found once. The V and J genes are TRBV4-1 and TRBJ2-7, with D unresolved. This CDR3 is built from 15 residues. V was clipped by 1 base and J by 3 bases, with 13 bases between them. CDR1 is MGHRA, CDR2 YSYEKL, per germline. In nucleotides, the CDR3 is TGCGCCAGCAGCCAAGGCATAGAACCCTTCTACGAGCAGTACTTC. Translation gives CASSQGIEPFYEQYF.

J is TRBJ2-1 and V is TRBV20-1; a possible D gene is TRBD2 (5 bases). The germline V gene has CDR1 DFQATT and CDR2 SNEGSKA (reference sequence). This CDR3 has 11 residues. The germline V and J ends were trimmed by 3 bases and 10 bases, with 10 bases remaining between them. The CDR3 DNA sequence: TGCAGTGCTAGGTGGGGAGTGGAGCAGTTCTTC. Amino acid sequence: CSARWGVEQFF.

V and J are TRBV27 and TRBJ2-7; 10 bases map to TRBD1. Germline lookup yields CDR1 MNHEY and CDR2 SMNVEV (reference sequence). Germline trimming cut 2 bases from V and 4 bases from J; bases unmatched to any gene: 2. The CDR3 sequence is 14 residues long. CDR3 in amino acids: CASSLGQGEYEQYF. CDR3 in DNA: TGTGCCAGCAGTTTAGGACAGGGGGAGTACGAGCAGTACTTC.

The chain couples TRBV5-1 to TRBJ2-3; the D gene is possibly TRBD2 (6 bases). The germline gives CDR1 SGHRS, CDR2 YFSETQ. CDR3 length equals 16 residues. With 3 bases removed from V and 0 bases from J, the gap between germline ends came to 14 bases. The CDR3 nucleotides are TGCGCCAGCAGCTCCCCCGACGCGGGGAGCACAGATACGCAGTATTTT. Its protein is CASSSPDAGSTDTQYF.

J is TRBJ1-6 and V is TRBV10-1; the D gene is possibly TRBD1 (6 bases). The V gene's germline CDR1 is WNHNN and CDR2 SYGVQD (reference sequence). Trimming took off 4 bases at V and 7 bases at J, with 8 bases between the two ends. The CDR3 length is 13 residues. CDR3 amino acids: CASSGQVNSPLHF. CDR3 DNA sequence: TGCGCCAGCAGTGGACAGGTGAATTCACCCCTCCACTTT.

CDR3 sequence (DNA): TGTGCCAGCAGCCCCATTCCCCCCTCCTACAATGAGCAGTTCTTC. Translating it yields CASSPIPPSYNEQFF. The V call is TRBV7-8, the J call TRBJ2-1, with D hard to call. V gave up 5 bases and J gave up 0 bases, with 11 bases separating them. CDR3 size: 15 residues. Germline V gene sequence: CDR1 SGHVS, CDR2 FQNEAQ.

The CDR3 is CASSTRQGADGYTF. DNA of the CDR3: TGCGCCAGCAGCACGAGGCAGGGGGCGGATGGCTACACCTTC. This sequence joins TRBV4-1 and TRBJ1-2, with TRBD1 matching 8 bases. The CDR3 sequence is 14 residues long. The germline gives CDR1 MGHRA, CDR2 YSYEKL. The V and J ends lost 5 bases and 6 bases, in that order; junction bases with no gene match: 8.

The rearrangement links TRBV30 to TRBJ1-6, with D perhaps TRBD1 (5 bases). The CDR3 totals 14 residues. The germline V gene has CDR1 GTSNPN and CDR2 SVGIG (reference sequence). V lost 7 bases to trimming and J lost 0 bases, with 10 bases between them. DNA for the CDR3: TGTGCCTCCCGAAGGGGCTCCTATAATTCACCCCTCCACTTT. Its translation: CASRRGSYNSPLHF.

The V call is TRBV30, the J call TRBJ1-2; 8 positions match TRBD1. The germline CDR1 and CDR2 sequences are GTSNPN and SVGIG (reference sequence). The CDR3 totals 14 residues. The trim removed 1 base at V and 7 bases at J, leaving 8 bases unmatched. CDR3 sequence reads: CAWSAQGGVGGYTF. In DNA, the CDR3 is TGTGCCTGGAGTGCACAGGGGGGTGTGGGTGGCTACACCTTC.

V and J are TRBV28 and TRBJ1-3, with D possibly being TRBD1 (6 bases). With 5 bases removed from V and 4 bases from J, the gap between germline ends came to 12 bases. This CDR3 has 14 residues. Per germline, CDR1 MDHEN and CDR2 SYDVKM. The CDR3 sequence is CASSLDRIGNTIYF. In DNA, the CDR3 is TGTGCCAGCAGTCTCGACAGGATAGGAAACACCATATATTTT.